This TCR beta chain was retrieved from a study of radiation and T cells in renal cell carcinoma. Time point denoted: blood 2 weeks post-SBRT. The treatment was: 15 Gy SBRT to primary tumor, nephrectomy 4 weeks later. CDR3 length: 16 residues. Germline V CDR1 and CDR2: SGHTA, FQGNSA. With 4 bases removed from V and 0 bases from J, the gap between germline ends came to 13 bases. The protocol was immunoSEQ multiplex PCR, while the TCRdb copy is restricted to in-frame clones and leaves out a portion. This sample has some 120,000 clones; around 90% occur once, and the top ten carry about 5%. The rearrangement links TRBV7-2 to TRBJ1-3; D unresolved. The sample was blood, taken from a patient whose treatment included radiotherapy and nephrectomy. The clonotype comes from a woman aged 70-85 years with renal cell carcinoma. CDR3 protein: CASSSGRSHSGNTIYF. CDR3 sequence (DNA): TGTGCCAGCAGCTCCGGACGGTCTCACTCTGGAAACACCATATATTTT.